This T cell receptor beta chain was captured in a study of blood T cell repertoires in COVID-19. Study in general: Sites across the United States, Italy and Spain contributed samples from acute and convalescent COVID-19. PBMCs, B-cell-depleted T cells, or T cells provided the cDNA or gDNA that made up the material.

This clone came up a few times. In the original workflow: Amplified reference gene primers provided the basis for estimating nucleated cell counts. TCRdb's copy holds only in-frame clones and misses some; the assay was immunoSEQ multiplex PCR. The DNA was the basis for D and trimming; V, J and clone size are from that table. The data show some 250,000 clones, 81% seen once. Material: peripheral blood. The origin of this receptor is a woman aged 80 or over with acute or convalescent COVID-19.

The CDR3 spells CASSIDQLAGLYNEQFF. DNA for the CDR3: TGTGCCAGTAGTATAGACCAACTAGCGGGCCTGTACAATGAGCAGTTCTTC. The chain employs TRBV19 and TRBJ2-1; 9 nucleotides line up with TRBD2. The ends lost 0 bases at V and 4 bases at J; junction bases unmatched: 7. The CDR3 sequence is 17 residues long. Germline V gene lookup returns CDR1 LNHDA and CDR2 SQIVND (reference sequence).